These T cell receptor beta chains were read from a single sample in a study of blood T cell repertoires in COVID-19. Repertoires were generated with immunoSEQ multiplex PCR, while TCRdb's copy carries only in-frame clones and drops some. Of about 190,000 clones detected, 70% to 90% appear once; the ten largest clones hold about 22%. The sample taken for sequencing was peripheral blood. These receptors came from a man between 60 and 75 years old with active or convalescent COVID-19. Each CDR3 is given with its conserved first and last residue. The order of the fields is D gene, V gene, J gene, CDR3 length, clone size, CDR3 DNA, CDR3 protein. D genes are given only for firm matches. A row's size may be missing; if present it is once, few, many or a size class.

>NA|TRBV7-2|TRBJ1-2|14|NA
TGTGCCAGCAGCTTGGGGACATTTAACTATGGCTACACCTTC
CASSLGTFNYGYTF
>NA|TRBV3-1/TRBV3-2|TRBJ2-1|20|few
TGTGCCAGCAGCCAAGAGGCCCCTAACGATGGAGCCGCTTATTACAATGAGCAGTTCTTC
CASSQEAPNDGAAYYNEQFF
>NA|TRBV6-5|TRBJ2-1|13|NA
TGTGCCAGCAGTACAATACAGGACGATGAGCAGTTCTTC
CASSTIQDDEQFF
>TRBD1|TRBV5-6|TRBJ2-2|16|NA
TGTGCCAGCAGCTTGCTAGGACAGGGGAACACCGGGGAGCTGTTTTTT
CASSLLGQGNTGELFF
>NA|TRBV5-1|TRBJ2-7|14|NA
TGCGCCAGCTCCCGGGGGATTAACTCCTACGAGCAGTACTTC
CASSRGINSYEQYF
>TRBD1|TRBV4-1|TRBJ1-2|16|NA
TGCGCCAGCAGCCAAGGACGATCGGGGACAGACTATGGCTACACCTTC
CASSQGRSGTDYGYTF
>TRBD1|TRBV6-5|TRBJ1-1|13|NA
TGTGCCAGCGCCGACAGGGGGGACACTGAAGCTTTCTTT
CASADRGDTEAFF
>TRBD1|TRBV2|TRBJ1-3|16|once
TGTGCCAGCCGCCGGGACAGGGGGCTGAATGGAAACACCATATATTTT
CASRRDRGLNGNTIYF
>NA|TRBV5-6|TRBJ2-7|18|few
TGTGCCAGCACCTCGAGGAGGGGGCTCAGTGTTGGTGCCTACGAGCAGTACTTC
CASTSRRGLSVGAYEQYF
>NA|TRBV6-1|TRBJ1-1|15|NA
TGTGCCAGCAGTGAAGTTACAGGATTCAACACTGAAGCTTTCTTT
CASSEVTGFNTEAFF
>NA|TRBV9|TRBJ1-6|13|NA
TGTGCCAGCAGCGCACAGGTTAATTCACCCCTCCACTTT
CASSAQVNSPLHF
>TRBD2|TRBV2|TRBJ2-7|14|NA
TGTGCCAGCAGCGTAGCGGGGGGGCCCTACGAGCAGTACTTC
CASSVAGGPYEQYF
>NA|TRBV2|TRBJ1-6|15|NA
TGTGCCAGCAGTGGTGGGACTCGAGGGAATTCACCCCTCCACTTT
CASSGGTRGNSPLHF
>NA|TRBV23-1|TRBJ1-1|13|NA
TGCGCCAGCGGGCGGGCCACGAACACTGAAGCTTTCTTT
CASGRATNTEAFF
>TRBD1|TRBV5-1|TRBJ2-1|15|once
TGCGCCAGCAGCCAGACAGGGGGCCGGGACAATGAGCAGTTCTTC
CASSQTGGRDNEQFF
>NA|TRBV2|TRBJ2-5|11|few
TGTGCCAGCAGTGTTCGAGAGACCCAGTACTTC
CASSVRETQYF
>TRBD1|TRBV3-1/TRBV3-2|TRBJ2-6|17|NA
TGTGCCAGCAGCCCCGGGACAGGCGTCGCTGGGGCCAACGTCCTGACTTTC
CASSPGTGVAGANVLTF
>TRBD1|TRBV18|TRBJ1-6|15|few
TGTGCCAGCTCACCGGCTGGGACAGACAATTCACCCCTCCACTTT
CASSPAGTDNSPLHF
>NA|TRBV5-1|TRBJ1-4|14|NA
TGCGCCAGCAGAAACAGGGATAGAGGAGAAAAACTGTTTTTT
CASRNRDRGEKLFF
>TRBD2|TRBV30|TRBJ2-1|16|NA
TGTGCCTGGAGCCCCGTTAGCGGGAGGGCTAACAATGAGCAGTTCTTC
CAWSPVSGRANNEQFF
>TRBD1|TRBV12-3/TRBV12-4|TRBJ1-5|13|NA
TGTGCCAGTGGGACAGGGAACAATCAGCCCCAGCATTTT
CASGTGNNQPQHF
>NA|TRBV5-1|TRBJ1-1|13|NA
TGCGCCAGCAGCTTTGGGGGGGCCACTGAAGCTTTCTTT
CASSFGGATEAFF
>TRBD1|TRBV29-1|TRBJ2-7|13|NA
TGCAGCGTTGGGGCAGGGGGAACCTACGAGCAGTACTTC
CSVGAGGTYEQYF
>NA|TRBV19|TRBJ1-6|14|NA
TGTGCCAGTACTGGCAGGGCCTATAATTCACCCCTCCACTTT
CASTGRAYNSPLHF
>TRBD2|TRBV6-4|TRBJ2-3|15|NA
TGTGCCAGCAGTGACGTAGCGGGGGGCACAGATACGCAGTATTTT
CASSDVAGGTDTQYF
>TRBD2|TRBV7-2|TRBJ2-1|14|NA
TGTGCCAGCAGCTTAGCACTAGCGAGGAATGAGCAGTTCTTC
CASSLALARNEQFF
>NA|TRBV6-1|TRBJ1-4|19|few
TGTGCCAGCAGTGAAGGAAAACAGGCTTTGCCGGCAACTAATGAAAAACTGTTTTTT
CASSEGKQALPATNEKLFF
>NA|TRBV5-1|TRBJ1-3|16|few
TGCGCCAGCAGCTTGGATGGACAGAACTCTGGAAACACCATATATTTT
CASSLDGQNSGNTIYF